This T cell receptor beta chain emerged from a study of blood T cells in healthy people across ages. V dropped 6 bases and J dropped 14 bases, with 13 bases sitting between them. The CDR3 is 11 amino acids. Study-level points and caveats: TCR beta diversity per million T cells fell roughly linearly with age.

As concerns this clonotype: What it binds is not known.

Then a second PCR, running roughly 7 to 11 cycles, was carried out with a sample-barcoded 5' primer and a J-beta primer mix. TCRdb used MiXCR to reprocess the 5' RACE reads, holding one entry per CDR3 protein. The profile covers 760,000 or so distinct CDR3 sequences, with 20% to 25% appearing a single time and just under 9.5% taken by the ten largest. Separately, the same data were catalogued under a study of T cells of mothers and their children. That work adds: Pairs that are related and pairs that are unrelated have TCR recombination output shaped similarly by thymic selection.

This chain uses TRBV12-3 or TRBV12-4 with TRBJ1-4; D might be TRBD1 (5 bases). This TCR derives from a boy aged 5 to 17 in good health. The sequenced sample was blood. CDR3 in DNA: TGTGCCAGCAGCTCAGGGTTAGGTCTGTTTTTT. It yields the protein CASSSGLGLFF.